Listed below are T cell receptor beta chains from one sample, sequenced in a study of identical twins. TCRdb re-analysed the 5' RACE reads in MiXCR, keeping a single row per CDR3 protein. The data show 420,000 or so distinct CDR3 sequences, approximately 18% seen once. Sequencing input: naive T cells sorted from blood. These TCRs come from a man over 45 in good health. The CDR3 runs from the conserved cysteine through the conserved F or W. The D gene is left open where the match is weak.

d_gene	j_gene	v_gene	CDR3aa
TRBD2	TRBJ2-3	TRBV7-2	CASSLGSGGLTDTQYF
TRBD1	TRBJ2-5	TRBV24-1	CATSDPRQGQETQYF
NA	TRBJ2-7	TRBV28	CASGDEQYF
NA	TRBJ2-7	TRBV6-2/TRBV6-3	CASSYGRVHEQYF
NA	TRBJ2-3	TRBV13	CASSLDPGMGITDTQYF
TRBD2	TRBJ2-5	TRBV10-1	CASSSSGGAQETQYF
NA	TRBJ2-7	TRBV12-3/TRBV12-4	CASSLSGASYEQYF
TRBD2	TRBJ2-3	TRBV12-3/TRBV12-4	CASRVPSGGADTQYF
TRBD2	TRBJ2-5	TRBV5-1	CASSTGTSRETQYF
TRBD1	TRBJ1-5	TRBV6-2/TRBV6-3	CASNGQGTSVGPQHF
TRBD2	TRBJ2-3	TRBV28	CASSDSGKSTDTQYF
TRBD2	TRBJ2-5	TRBV3-1	CASSQDQRGSETQYF
TRBD1	TRBJ2-7	TRBV15	CATSSLRQGGEQYF
NA	TRBJ2-5	TRBV29-1	CSVVGFPPQETQYF
TRBD2	TRBJ2-1	TRBV7-3	CASSFAGVGYNEQFF
NA	TRBJ2-1	TRBV7-6	CASSLGWVQEQFF
NA	TRBJ2-7	TRBV12-5	CASELGTESYEQYF
NA	TRBJ2-2	TRBV12-3/TRBV12-4	CASSIQGFGAGELFF
NA	TRBJ2-6	TRBV5-6	CASSLGASGANVLTF
NA	TRBJ1-2	TRBV6-1	CASRPGRGYGYTF
TRBD2	TRBJ2-5	TRBV10-3	CAISLAGGPGETQYF
NA	TRBJ1-2	TRBV5-6	CASSKRRDGNYGYTF
NA	TRBJ1-1	TRBV5-1	CASSLGQTNTEAFF
NA	TRBJ2-7	TRBV20-1	CSARDERGDYEQYF
NA	TRBJ1-1	TRBV5-1	CASSLTGPTEAFF
NA	TRBJ1-1	TRBV6-2/TRBV6-3	CASSTQLNTEAFF
TRBD2	TRBJ2-5	TRBV7-2	CASSPSGSGETQYF
TRBD2	TRBJ2-1	TRBV9	CASSAISGSYNEQFF
TRBD1	TRBJ2-3	TRBV7-9	CASSSGQGGNTDTQYF
NA	TRBJ2-6	TRBV4-3	CASSQAVGSGANVLTF
TRBD2	TRBJ2-1	TRBV6-2/TRBV6-3	CASSYGGGPSNEQFF